These 3 T cell receptor beta chains came from one sample sequenced in a study of cytomegalovirus exposure and HLA in healthy donors. Measured with immunoSEQ multiplex PCR; TCRdb has only the in-frame clones, and not every one. This table holds more than 140,000 clones, 85% to 90% found once. The specimen was PBMCs. Receptor source: a woman between 18 and 30 years old in good health and CMV-seropositive.

The chain uses TRBV10-3 and TRBJ2-2, with 13 bases aligning to TRBD2. This CDR3 comprises 17 residues. Losses at the gene ends were 6 bases for V and 4 bases for J; bases not matched to a gene: 8. The V gene's germline CDR1 is ENHRY and CDR2 SYGVKD. Here the CDR3 DNA reads TGTGCCATCAGACGACTAGCGGGAGGCGCGGGCACCGGGGAGCTGTTTTTT. Translating gives CAIRRLAGGAGTGELFF.

The rearrangement links TRBV2 to TRBJ2-6; 7 positions match TRBD1. The V segment lost 7 bases and the J segment 5 bases; nucleotides outside the gene matches: 11. Per the germline V gene, CDR1 is SNHLY and CDR2 is FYNNEI. The CDR3 runs to 16 residues. The CDR3 sequence: CASMVRGINRANVLTF. In DNA, the CDR3 is TGTGCCAGCATGGTCAGGGGGATCAATAGGGCCAACGTCCTGACTTTC.

The V and J genes are TRBV9 and TRBJ1-3; D perhaps matches TRBD1 (5 bases). The CDR3 spans 16 residues. V lost 0 bases, J lost 2 bases, and 12 bases lay in between. In germline, CDR1 is SGDLS, CDR2 YYNGEE. Here the CDR3 reads CASSVGGRDTGNTIYF. The CDR3 nucleotides are TGTGCCAGCAGCGTAGGTGGCAGGGATACTGGAAACACCATATATTTT. The full variable domain, its missing parts supplied by reference TRBV9 and TRBJ1-3, is DSGVTQTPKHLITATGQRVTLRCSPRSGDLSVYWYQQSLDQGLQFLIQYYNGEERAKGNILERFSAQQFPDLHSELNLSSLELGDSALYFCASSVGGRDTGNTIYFGEGSWLTVV.